The 2 T cell receptor beta chains below come from one sample, sequenced in a study of blood T cell repertoires in COVID-19 (dated by TCRdb to 2020 to 2021). The library was prepared using the immunoSEQ multiplex PCR assay. The immuneACCESS repertoire file appears here via TCRdb, limited to in-frame rearrangements. These files lack a portion of the clones; in checked studies, under half of the deficit traces to unresolved V genes, and the cause of the others is not known. The sample table lists under 300,000 clones, about 83% of them with a count of one. The top ten clones comprise around 12% of the sample. Sample: peripheral blood. The receptors were gathered from a man older than 75 with acute or convalescent COVID-19.

The J gene is TRBJ1-2, the V gene TRBV5-1, with 10 bases matching TRBD1. This CDR3 contains 15 residues. Germline V gene lookup returns CDR1 SGHRS and CDR2 YFSETQ. The J segment lost 8 bases and the V segment lost 0 bases, leaving 7 bases of the junction unmatched. Here the CDR3 reads CASSLGYGQGDGYTF. The DNA of the CDR3 is TGCGCCAGCAGCTTGGGATACGGACAGGGGGACGGCTACACCTTC.

The chain couples TRBV6-5 to TRBJ1-5; D gene unclear. The CDR3 covers 14 residues. Germline lookup yields CDR1 MNHEY and CDR2 SVGAGI. V was shortened by 0 bases and J by 5 bases, with 8 bases between the two germline ends. This CDR3 reads CASSYSGQYQPQHF. CDR3 sequence (DNA): TGTGCCAGCAGTTACTCTGGGCAGTATCAGCCCCAGCATTTT.